This TCR beta chain was recovered during a study of T-cell memory formation after mild COVID-19. Notes on the study in general: While clones contracting from day 15 to 85 were balanced between CD4 and CD8, later expanders leaned CD4+. Detection of some responders pre-infection suggested pre-existing cross-reactive memory T cells participated.

Losses at the gene ends were 5 bases for V and 3 bases for J; bases not matched to a gene: 8. There are 16 residues in the CDR3. In germline, CDR1 is SGHVS, CDR2 FQNEAQ. TCRdb called the 5' RACE reads again in MiXCR, with one record for every CDR3 protein. The table includes about 340,000 distinct CDR3 sequences, over 10% detected once. This clonotype has at least ten counts. Its matching antigen is unknown. This chain uses TRBV7-8 with TRBJ1-4; 8 positions match TRBD1. This receptor was taken from a man younger than 35 who had mild COVID-19 (a few samples of this study predate the infection). Cell type and time point are not known. The sequencing input was PBMCs or a T cell subset sorted from them (not recorded which). The CDR3 DNA is TGTGCCAGCAGCCTGGACAGGGCCCGTCCTAATGAAAAACTGTTTTTT. This sequence encodes CASSLDRARPNEKLFF.